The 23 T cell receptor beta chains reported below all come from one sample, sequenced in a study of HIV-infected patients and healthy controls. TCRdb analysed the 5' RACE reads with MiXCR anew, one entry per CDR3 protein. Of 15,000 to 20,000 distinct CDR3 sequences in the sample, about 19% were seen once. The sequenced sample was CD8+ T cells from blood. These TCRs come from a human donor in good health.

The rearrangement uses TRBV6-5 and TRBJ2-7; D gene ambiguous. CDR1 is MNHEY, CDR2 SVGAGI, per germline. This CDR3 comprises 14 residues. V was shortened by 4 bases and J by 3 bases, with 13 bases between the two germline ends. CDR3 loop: CASSLGLLGYEQYF. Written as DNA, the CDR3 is TGTGCCAGCAGTTTAGGGTTGTTGGGCTACGAGCAGTACTTC.

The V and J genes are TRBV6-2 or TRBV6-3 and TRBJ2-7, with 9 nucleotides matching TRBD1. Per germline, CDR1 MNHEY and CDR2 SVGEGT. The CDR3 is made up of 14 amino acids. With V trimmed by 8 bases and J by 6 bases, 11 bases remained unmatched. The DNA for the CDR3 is TGTGCCAGCCGTCTTACAGGGGGCGAGGTCGAGCAGTACTTC. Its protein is CASRLTGGEVEQYF.

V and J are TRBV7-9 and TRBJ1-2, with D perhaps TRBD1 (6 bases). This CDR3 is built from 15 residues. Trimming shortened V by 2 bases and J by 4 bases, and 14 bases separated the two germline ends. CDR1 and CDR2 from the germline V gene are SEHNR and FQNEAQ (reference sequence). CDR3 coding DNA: TGTGCCAGCAGCTTATTGCGGCAGGGGAGCTATGGCTACACCTTC. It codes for CASSLLRQGSYGYTF. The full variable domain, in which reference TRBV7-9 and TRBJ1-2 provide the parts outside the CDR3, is DTGVSQNPRHKITKRGQNVTFRCDPISEHNRLYWYRQTLGQGPEFLTYFQNEAQLEKSRLLSDRFSAERPKGSFSTLEIQRTEQGDSAMYLCASSLLRQGSYGYTFGSGTRLTVV.

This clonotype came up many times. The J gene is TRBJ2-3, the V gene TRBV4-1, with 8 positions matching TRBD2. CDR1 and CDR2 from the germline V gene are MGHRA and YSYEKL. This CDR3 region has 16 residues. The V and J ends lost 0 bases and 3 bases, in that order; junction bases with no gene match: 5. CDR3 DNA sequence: TGCGCCAGCAGCCAAGACGGGAGGGGGTTAACAGATACGCAGTATTTT. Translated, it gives CASSQDGRGLTDTQYF.

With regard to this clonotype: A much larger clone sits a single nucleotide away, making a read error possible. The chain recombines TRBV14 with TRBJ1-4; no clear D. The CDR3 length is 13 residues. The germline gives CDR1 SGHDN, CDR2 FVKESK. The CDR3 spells CASSQKGYEKLIF. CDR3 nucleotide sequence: TGTGCCAGCAGCCAGAAGGGATATGAAAAACTGATTTTT.

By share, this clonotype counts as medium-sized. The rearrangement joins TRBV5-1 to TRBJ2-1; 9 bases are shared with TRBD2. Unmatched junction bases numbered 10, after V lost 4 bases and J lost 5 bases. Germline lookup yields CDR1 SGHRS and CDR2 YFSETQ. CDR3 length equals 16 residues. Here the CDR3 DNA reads TGCGCCAGCAGCGCCGCCCCGGCGGGAGGGAACAATGAGCAGTTCTTC. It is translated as CASSAAPAGGNNEQFF.

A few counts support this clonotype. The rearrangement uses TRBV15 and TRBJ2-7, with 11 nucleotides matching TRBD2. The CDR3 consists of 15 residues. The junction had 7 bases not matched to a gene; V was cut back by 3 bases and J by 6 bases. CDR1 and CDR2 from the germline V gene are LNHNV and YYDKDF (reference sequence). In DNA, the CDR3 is TGTGCCACCAGCAGGAGGGGGACTAGCGGTGTCGAGCAGTACTTC. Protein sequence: CATSRRGTSGVEQYF.

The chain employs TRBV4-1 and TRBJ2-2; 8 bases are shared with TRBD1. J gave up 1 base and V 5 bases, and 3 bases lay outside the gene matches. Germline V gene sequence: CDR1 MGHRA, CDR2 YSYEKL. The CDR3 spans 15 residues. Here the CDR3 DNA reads TGCGCCAGCAGCGTACAGGGGGTGAACACCGGGGAGCTGTTTTTT. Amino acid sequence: CASSVQGVNTGELFF.

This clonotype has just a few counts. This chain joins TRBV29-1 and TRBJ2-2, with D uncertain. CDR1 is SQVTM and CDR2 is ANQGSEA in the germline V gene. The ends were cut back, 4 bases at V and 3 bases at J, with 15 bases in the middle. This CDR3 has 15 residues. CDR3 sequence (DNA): TGCAGCGTTGTCCGTCCCCCCCCGGACACCGGGGAGCTGTTTTTT. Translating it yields CSVVRPPPDTGELFF.

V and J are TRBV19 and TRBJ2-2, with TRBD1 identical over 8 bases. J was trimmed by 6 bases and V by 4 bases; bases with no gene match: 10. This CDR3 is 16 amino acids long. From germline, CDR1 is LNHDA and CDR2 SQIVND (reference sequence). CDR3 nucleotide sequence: TGTGCCAGTAGTAACTCAGGGGGCGTTTTTCCCGGGGAGCTGTTTTTT. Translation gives CASSNSGGVFPGELFF.

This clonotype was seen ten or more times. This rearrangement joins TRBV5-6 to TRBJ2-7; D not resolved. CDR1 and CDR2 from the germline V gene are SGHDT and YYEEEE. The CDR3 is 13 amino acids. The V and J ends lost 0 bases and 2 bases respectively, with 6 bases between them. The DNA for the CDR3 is TGTGCCAGCAGCTTGGAGGAGACCTACGAGCAGTACTTC. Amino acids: CASSLEETYEQYF.

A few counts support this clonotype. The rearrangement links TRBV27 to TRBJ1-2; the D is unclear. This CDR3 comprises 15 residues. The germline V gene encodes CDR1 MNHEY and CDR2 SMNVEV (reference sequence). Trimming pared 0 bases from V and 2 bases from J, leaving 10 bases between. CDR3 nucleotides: TGTGCCAGCAGTTTATCCCGGACGGCCAACTATGGCTACACCTTC. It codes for CASSLSRTANYGYTF.

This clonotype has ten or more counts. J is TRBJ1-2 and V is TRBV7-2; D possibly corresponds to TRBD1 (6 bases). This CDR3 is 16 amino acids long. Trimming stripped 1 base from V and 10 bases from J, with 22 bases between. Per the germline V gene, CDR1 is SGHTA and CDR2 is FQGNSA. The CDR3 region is CASSLVLNGGHGIYTF. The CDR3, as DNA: TGTGCCAGCAGCTTAGTACTGAATGGGGGACACGGTATCTACACCTTC.

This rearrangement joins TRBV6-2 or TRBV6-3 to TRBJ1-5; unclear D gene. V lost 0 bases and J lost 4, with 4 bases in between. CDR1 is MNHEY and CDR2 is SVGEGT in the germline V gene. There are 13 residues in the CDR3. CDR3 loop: CASSYSVNQPQHF. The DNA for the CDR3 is TGTGCCAGCAGTTACTCAGTAAATCAGCCCCAGCATTTT.

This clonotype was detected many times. The CDR3 DNA reads TGTGCCAGCAGTTTAAGCGGGGGGGCCGGTGCAGATACGCAGTATTTT. It encodes CASSLSGGAGADTQYF. The rearrangement links TRBV12-3 or TRBV12-4 to TRBJ2-3; 10 nucleotides line up with TRBD2. V was pared by 2 bases and J by 4 bases, with 6 bases of the junction left unmatched. The CDR3 sequence is 16 residues long.

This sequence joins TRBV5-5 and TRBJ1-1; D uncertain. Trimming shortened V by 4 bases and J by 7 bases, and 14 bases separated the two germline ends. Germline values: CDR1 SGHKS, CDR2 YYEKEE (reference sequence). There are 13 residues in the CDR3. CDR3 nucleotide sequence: TGTGCCAGCAGCCACATGCATATAGATGAAGCTTTCTTT. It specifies CASSHMHIDEAFF.

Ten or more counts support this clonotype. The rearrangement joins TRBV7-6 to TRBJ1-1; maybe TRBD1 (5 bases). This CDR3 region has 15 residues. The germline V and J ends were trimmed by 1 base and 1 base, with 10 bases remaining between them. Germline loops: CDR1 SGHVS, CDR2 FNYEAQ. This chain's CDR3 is CASSLEPGPNTEAFF. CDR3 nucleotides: TGTGCCAGCAGCTTAGAACCAGGGCCGAACACTGAAGCTTTCTTT.

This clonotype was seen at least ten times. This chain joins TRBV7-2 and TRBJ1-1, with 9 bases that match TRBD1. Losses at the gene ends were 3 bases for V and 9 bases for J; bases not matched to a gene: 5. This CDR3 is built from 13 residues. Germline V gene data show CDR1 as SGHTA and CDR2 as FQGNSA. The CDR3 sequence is CASSFAGQGKAFF. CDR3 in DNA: TGTGCCAGCAGCTTCGCCGGACAGGGGAAAGCTTTCTTT. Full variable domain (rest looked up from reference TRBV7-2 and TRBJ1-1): GAGVSQSPSNKVTEKGKDVELRCDPISGHTALYWYRQSLGQGLEFLIYFQGNSAPDKSGLPSDRFSAERTGGSVSTLTIQRTQQEDSAVYLCASSFAGQGKAFFGQGTRLTVV.

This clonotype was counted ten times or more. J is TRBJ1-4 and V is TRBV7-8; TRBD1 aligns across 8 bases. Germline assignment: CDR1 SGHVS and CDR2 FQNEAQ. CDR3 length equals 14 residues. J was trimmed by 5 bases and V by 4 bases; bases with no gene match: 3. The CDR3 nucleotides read TGTGCCAGCAGCTCCGGACAGGGCAATGAAAAACTGTTTTTT. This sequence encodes CASSSGQGNEKLFF.

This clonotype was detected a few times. The CDR3 DNA sequence: TGTGCCACCAGTGACCATACCGCCACCGGGGGTCACGAGCAGTACTTC. This gives the protein CATSDHTATGGHEQYF. The chain employs TRBV24-1 and TRBJ2-7, with D possibly matching TRBD2 (6 bases). Trimming stripped 4 bases from V and 5 bases from J, with 20 bases between. The germline V gene encodes CDR1 KGHDR and CDR2 SFDVKD. This CDR3 spans 16 amino acids.

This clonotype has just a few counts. This chain's CDR3 is CASSPAGSSYEQYF. CDR3 sequence (DNA): TGTGCCAGCAGCCCAGCGGGAAGCTCCTACGAGCAGTACTTC. This chain joins TRBV9 and TRBJ2-7, with 7 positions matching TRBD2. This CDR3 spans 14 amino acids. Per germline, CDR1 SGDLS and CDR2 YYNGEE. V lost 4 bases, J lost 0 bases, and 4 bases stayed unmatched.

The CDR3 coding sequence is TGCGCCAGCAGCCAAGCGTTGGTAGGTGAGACCCAGTACTTC. It specifies CASSQALVGETQYF. The rearrangement uses TRBV4-3 and TRBJ2-5; D unclear. Germline V gene data show CDR1 as LGHNA and CDR2 as YSLEER. The CDR3 runs to 14 residues. The V end lost 1 base, the J end lost 5 bases, and 11 bases lay between the germline ends.

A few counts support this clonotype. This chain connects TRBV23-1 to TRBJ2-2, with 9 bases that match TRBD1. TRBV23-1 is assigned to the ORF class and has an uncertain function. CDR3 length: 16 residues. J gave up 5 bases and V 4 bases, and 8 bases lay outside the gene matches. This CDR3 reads CASSRSGTGLTGELFF. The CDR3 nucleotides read TGCGCCAGCAGTCGGTCCGGGACAGGGTTGACCGGGGAGCTGTTTTTT.